A single sample is the source of the 32 T cell receptor beta chains below, sequenced in a study of early T cells in non-severe SARS-CoV-2 infection. MiXCR was run by TCRdb on the 5' RACE reads, yielding one entry per CDR3 protein. This table holds 50,000 to 70,000 distinct CDR3 sequences, around 5.7% found once. The sequencing used whole blood, collected at baseline. The source is an adult who was a healthcare worker with PCR-confirmed SARS-CoV-2 infection or an uninfected control (not recorded which).

This clonotype occurred many times. This chain links TRBV20-1 with TRBJ1-3; D is ambiguous. CDR3 size: 13 residues. Germline CDR1 is DFQATT and CDR2 is SNEGSKA (reference sequence). Trimming cost V 5 bases and J 8 bases, with 16 bases left between them. The CDR3 DNA sequence: TGCAGTGCTGGACCAGTCCTCGGGGACACCATATATTTT. It encodes CSAGPVLGDTIYF.

Concerning this clonotype: A read error is possible here, since a much larger clone lies one base away. The V call is TRBV28, the J call TRBJ2-4; TRBD2 matches 7 bases. This CDR3 has 16 amino acids. Germline V gene data show CDR1 as MDHEN and CDR2 as SYDVKM. CDR3 coding DNA: TGTGCCAGCAGTCTTAGGGGAGGGGTGGCCAATAACATTCAGTACTTC. Translating gives CASSLRGGVANNIQYF.

This clonotype occurred many times. This chain connects TRBV27 to TRBJ2-6; 10 bases agree with TRBD1. The CDR3 runs 17 residues. V lost 4 bases and J lost 1; bases outside the gene matches: 4. Germline values: CDR1 MNHEY, CDR2 SMNVEV (reference sequence). The CDR3 sequence is CASSSGQGWSGANVLTF. In DNA, the CDR3 is TGTGCCAGCAGTTCGGGACAGGGGTGGTCTGGGGCCAACGTCCTGACTTTC.

This clonotype was recorded a few times. This chain connects TRBV6-6 to TRBJ2-7; D is unclear. From germline, CDR1 is MNHNY and CDR2 SVGAGI (reference sequence). V was cut by 4 bases and J by 3 bases, with 4 bases left in between. This CDR3 is built from 11 residues. CDR3 residues: CASSWSYEQYF. CDR3 nucleotide sequence: TGTGCCAGCAGTTGGAGCTACGAGCAGTACTTC.

This clonotype was counted a few times. A much larger clone lies one base from this, so it may be a read error. This chain connects TRBV28 to TRBJ2-6, with D tentatively TRBD1 (5 bases). Germline CDR1 and CDR2: MDHEN and SYDVKM. With 3 bases removed from V and 8 bases from J, the gap between germline ends came to 14 bases. The CDR3 loop spans 15 amino acids. CDR3 DNA sequence: TGTGCCAGCAGTTTTGCAGGGTCAGGGACCAACGTCCTGACTTTC. Translating gives CASSFAGSGTNVLTF.

This clonotype was seen many times. The CDR3 reads CASSPNLAGETQYF. In nucleotides, the CDR3 is TGTGCCAGCAGTCCGAACCTAGCGGGAGAAACGCAGTATTTT. The rearrangement links TRBV28 to TRBJ2-3; 10 bases line up with TRBD2. The CDR3 runs to 14 residues. J lost 9 bases, V lost 5 bases, and 8 bases had no gene match. The germline gives CDR1 MDHEN, CDR2 SYDVKM.

This clonotype appeared many times. The genes are TRBV7-2 and TRBJ1-2, with TRBD1 identical over 8 bases. The CDR3 is 18 amino acids. The germline V gene has CDR1 SGHTA and CDR2 FQGNSA. The trim removed 4 bases at V and 1 base at J, leaving 14 bases unmatched. As DNA, the CDR3 is TGTGCCAGCAGCTCCCCTTTTTCGTACAGGGGGATTAACTATGGCTACACCTTC. Translated, it gives CASSSPFSYRGINYGYTF.

This clonotype has ten or more counts. The chain couples TRBV3-1 to TRBJ2-7, with TRBD2 as a possible D gene (6 bases). CDR1 LGHDT and CDR2 YNNKEL come from the germline V gene (reference sequence). This CDR3 is 14 amino acids long. Trimming pared 2 bases from V and 5 bases from J, leaving 13 bases between. The CDR3 region is CASSQKGLGDEQYF. The CDR3 DNA reads TGTGCCAGCAGCCAAAAGGGACTCGGGGACGAGCAGTACTTC.

This clonotype appeared many times. V usage is TRBV10-3 and J usage is TRBJ2-7; D gene uncertain. The V and J ends lost 3 bases and 0 bases respectively, with 15 bases between them. Germline CDR1 reads ENHRY; CDR2 reads SYGVKD. The CDR3 is 16 residues long. The CDR3 loop is CAISEEHLGSSYEQYF. For the CDR3, the DNA is TGTGCCATCAGTGAAGAGCACCTTGGTAGCTCCTACGAGCAGTACTTC.

This clonotype was counted ten times or more. The V gene is TRBV28, the J gene TRBJ2-7; the match to TRBD1 covers 8 bases. The CDR3 is 15 residues long. V lost 5 bases to trimming and J lost 4 bases; unmatched junction nucleotides: 10. CDR1 and CDR2 (germline): MDHEN, SYDVKM. Written as DNA, the CDR3 is TGTGCCAGCAGTCCTTCGTCAGGGGGCGGGTACGAGCAGTACTTC. Amino acids: CASSPSSGGGYEQYF.

This clonotype was picked up many times. This rearrangement joins TRBV2 to TRBJ1-2; D call uncertain. Trimming left V 4 bases short and J 2 bases short, with 8 bases between. This CDR3 comprises 13 residues. Germline V gives CDR1 SNHLY, CDR2 FYNNEI. CDR3 protein: CASSVTVNYGYTF. CDR3 coding DNA: TGTGCCAGCAGTGTAACAGTGAACTATGGCTACACCTTC.

This clonotype was recorded many times. The V and J genes are TRBV10-3 and TRBJ2-2; maybe TRBD2 (6 bases). Per the germline V gene, CDR1 is ENHRY and CDR2 is SYGVKD. Deletions cut 4 bases from V and 1 base from J, with 10 bases between. CDR3 length equals 15 residues. The CDR3 sequence is CAISVGGKNTGELFF. The CDR3 region has the DNA TGTGCCATCAGTGTGGGCGGGAAGAACACCGGGGAGCTGTTTTTT.

This rearrangement joins TRBV2 to TRBJ2-1; 9 nucleotides agree with TRBD1. From germline, CDR1 is SNHLY and CDR2 FYNNEI. V trimming: 6 bases; J trimming: 5 bases; junction bases outside the gene matches: 8. The CDR3 totals 15 residues. Written as DNA, the CDR3 is TGTGCCAGCAGCGCGGACAGGGGATCACACAATGAGCAGTTCTTC. It translates to CASSADRGSHNEQFF.

This clonotype has a handful of counts. This rearrangement joins TRBV18 to TRBJ1-1; TRBD1 might be the D (5 bases). Germline values: CDR1 KGHSH, CDR2 LQKENI. The CDR3 contains 15 residues. The germline V and J ends were trimmed by 4 bases and 3 bases, with 15 bases remaining between them. DNA of the CDR3: TGTGCCAGCTCACGGACGACAGAAAGGGACACTGAAGCTTTCTTT. The encoded protein is CASSRTTERDTEAFF.

This clonotype has ten or more counts. This rearrangement joins TRBV2 to TRBJ1-5; tentatively, D is TRBD1 (6 bases). The germline V and J ends were trimmed by 7 bases and 6 bases, with 13 bases remaining between them. This CDR3 contains 13 residues. Looked up from germline, CDR1 is SNHLY and CDR2 is FYNNEI. The CDR3 sequence is CASNNRVGQPQHF. The CDR3 region has the DNA TGTGCCAGCAACAACAGGGTCGGTCAGCCCCAGCATTTT.

About this clonotype itself: A read error may explain this, as a much larger clone is one base away. The chain carries TRBV4-1 and TRBJ2-7; 7 positions agree with TRBD2. With V trimmed by 6 bases and J by 4 bases, 18 bases remained unmatched. This CDR3 comprises 17 residues. In germline, CDR1 is MGHRA, CDR2 YSYEKL. The CDR3 DNA follows: TGCGCCAGCAGTCGAGGGGAGGGCAGGAGTACAGGATACGAGCAGTACTTC. It encodes CASSRGEGRSTGYEQYF.

This clonotype was seen ten or more times. This chain links TRBV4-2 with TRBJ1-6; 8 bases are a match to TRBD1. Germline lookup yields CDR1 LGHNA and CDR2 YNFKEQ. With 0 bases clipped from V and 3 bases from J, the junction kept 1 base outside the gene matches. The CDR3 is made up of 16 amino acids. CDR3 coding DNA: TGTGCCAGCAGCCAAGAGACAGGGGTCTATAATTCACCCCTCCACTTT. Translating gives CASSQETGVYNSPLHF.

This clonotype came up many times. The chain uses TRBV7-8 and TRBJ2-7; D is possibly TRBD1 or TRBD2 (5 bases each). In germline, CDR1 is SGHVS, CDR2 FQNEAQ. With 2 bases removed from V and 5 bases from J, the gap between germline ends came to 10 bases. This CDR3 is 13 amino acids long. The CDR3 spells CASSLYQGDEQYF. CDR3 DNA: TGTGCCAGCAGCTTATATCAGGGAGACGAGCAGTACTTC.

This clonotype was detected many times. The V call is TRBV20-1, the J call TRBJ2-2; D is unresolved. Per the germline V gene, CDR1 is DFQATT and CDR2 is SNEGSKA (reference sequence). This CDR3 is built from 13 residues. V was trimmed by 0 bases and J by 6 bases, leaving 8 bases between them. This CDR3 is CSARDSGPGELFF. CDR3 bases: TGCAGTGCTAGAGATTCAGGTCCCGGGGAGCTGTTTTTT.

This clonotype was seen repeatedly, ten times or more. The chain couples TRBV6-1 to TRBJ1-1; a weak D match, TRBD1 (5 bases). CDR3 size: 14 residues. Per the germline V gene, CDR1 is MNHNS and CDR2 is SASEGT. V was pared by 3 bases and J by 0 bases, with 8 bases between. In DNA form, the CDR3 reads TGTGCCAGCAGTGATTGGGGGTTGAACACTGAAGCTTTCTTT. Translating gives CASSDWGLNTEAFF.

Many counts were recorded for this clonotype. This chain uses TRBV5-1 with TRBJ1-6; perhaps TRBD1 as D (5 bases). This CDR3 comprises 17 residues. The germline V gene has CDR1 SGHRS and CDR2 YFSETQ. V dropped 5 bases and J dropped 0 bases, with 15 bases sitting between them. The CDR3 sequence is CASSSTSGNSYNSPLHF. The CDR3 region has the DNA TGCGCCAGCAGTTCAACCTCAGGGAACTCCTATAATTCACCCCTCCACTTT.

The table lists this clonotype with many counts. The genes are TRBV12-3 or TRBV12-4 and TRBJ1-1, with D possibly being TRBD1 (5 bases). Trimming pared 3 bases from V and 2 bases from J, leaving 10 bases between. The CDR3 extends over 14 amino acids. CDR3: CASSFDSINTEAFF. CDR3 in DNA: TGTGCCAGCAGTTTTGACAGTATTAACACTGAAGCTTTCTTT.

V is TRBV6-1 and J is TRBJ2-7; D unclear. The germline V gene has CDR1 MNHNS and CDR2 SASEGT. The V gene lost 5 bases and the J gene lost 5 bases, with 16 bases spanning the gap. CDR3 size: 14 residues. The CDR3 loop is CASSPQVVADEQYF. CDR3 DNA: TGTGCCAGCAGTCCCCAGGTAGTTGCGGACGAGCAGTACTTC.

Ten or more counts support this clonotype. The chain carries TRBV19 and TRBJ2-5, with 10 bases fitting TRBD1. The J segment lost 5 bases and the V segment lost 4 bases, leaving 7 bases of the junction unmatched. Germline-derived CDR1 and CDR2 are LNHDA and SQIVND (reference sequence). There are 15 residues in the CDR3. CDR3 amino acids: CASSRDRGLGETQYF. The CDR3 DNA follows: TGTGCCAGTAGTAGAGACAGGGGGCTCGGTGAGACCCAGTACTTC.

This clonotype was seen a handful of times. J is TRBJ1-1 and V is TRBV20-1; the D is unclear. This CDR3 comprises 12 residues. Germline-derived CDR1 and CDR2 are DFQATT and SNEGSKA (reference sequence). The V and J ends lost 0 bases and 0 bases respectively, with 2 bases between them. This CDR3 is CSARELNTEAFF. The CDR3 DNA sequence: TGCAGTGCTAGAGAGCTGAACACTGAAGCTTTCTTT.

The sample holds many counts of this clonotype. CDR3 coding DNA: TGTGCCAGCAGCTCGACAGGGCGGGAGTCTTCCTACAATGAGCAGTTCTTC. Protein sequence: CASSSTGRESSYNEQFF. The chain joins TRBV7-6 to TRBJ2-1; possibly TRBD1 or TRBD2 for D (7 bases each). CDR3 length: 17 amino acids. Between the trimmed V and J ends, which lost 4 bases and 1 base, there was a span of 17 bases. CDR1 and CDR2 (germline): SGHVS, FNYEAQ.

Ten or more counts support this clonotype. The chain couples TRBV4-3 to TRBJ2-7; either TRBD1 or TRBD2 may supply D (5 bases each). Germline-derived CDR1 and CDR2 are LGHNA and YSLEER. Trimming took 4 bases from V and 3 from J, leaving 25 bases between them. The CDR3 is 18 residues long. The CDR3 loop is CASSLGLVGPRSIYEQYF. The CDR3 DNA follows: TGCGCCAGCAGCCTAGGTCTTGTGGGACCCAGGAGCATCTACGAGCAGTACTTC.

As regards this clonotype: A much larger clone sits a single nucleotide away, making a read error possible. This rearrangement joins TRBV20-1 to TRBJ2-7; tentative D call: TRBD2 (5 bases). Per germline, CDR1 DFQATT and CDR2 SNEGSKA (reference sequence). This CDR3 region has 17 residues. Trimming took 2 bases from V and 3 from J, leaving 23 bases between them. CDR3 sequence (DNA): TGCAGTGCTAGAATTAGCGAGAGGCCTCGCCGGGGCTACGAGCAGTACTTC. Translation: CSARISERPRRGYEQYF.

The rearrangement uses TRBV11-3 and TRBJ2-2, with TRBD1 as a possible D gene (6 bases). The CDR3 has 15 amino acids. CDR1 and CDR2 from the germline V gene are SGHNT and YENEEA. Between the trimmed V and J ends, which lost 4 bases and 6 bases, there was a span of 15 bases. CDR3 sequence: CASSSDSGLAGELFF. CDR3 DNA sequence: TGTGCCAGCAGCTCGGACAGTGGTTTGGCCGGGGAGCTGTTTTTT.

There are many counts of this clonotype. This chain joins TRBV25-1 and TRBJ1-1, with D perhaps TRBD1 (5 bases). Trimming stripped 5 bases from V and 0 bases from J, with 13 bases between. CDR1 and CDR2 from the germline V gene are MGHDK and SYGVNS. The CDR3 loop spans 15 amino acids. The CDR3 here is CASSHRGIMNTEAFF. Written as DNA, the CDR3 is TGTGCCAGCAGTCATAGGGGTATAATGAACACTGAAGCTTTCTTT.

This clonotype occurred a few times. This rearrangement joins TRBV19 to TRBJ1-3, with a weak D call TRBD1 (5 bases). V lost 7 bases and J lost 2, with 12 bases in between. The CDR3 length is 14 residues. Germline CDR1 LNHDA, CDR2 SQIVND (reference sequence). Here the CDR3 DNA reads TGTGCCAGTATGGGACCGGCGGCTGGAAACACCATATATTTT. The encoded protein is CASMGPAAGNTIYF.

This clonotype was counted many times. V and J are TRBV20-1 and TRBJ1-1; 8 bases align to TRBD1. Germline-derived CDR1 and CDR2 are DFQATT and SNEGSKA (reference sequence). This CDR3 is built from 15 residues. With V trimmed by 2 bases and J by 0 bases, 5 bases remained unmatched. The CDR3 DNA sequence: TGCAGTGCTAGATGGACAGGGAACATGAACACTGAAGCTTTCTTT. This gives the protein CSARWTGNMNTEAFF.